This T cell receptor beta chain is drawn from a study of blood T cell repertoires in COVID-19. For the study at large: Samples representing acute and convalescent COVID-19 were sourced from the United States, Italy and Spain. From T cells, B-cell-depleted T cells, or PBMCs came the material, which was cDNA or gDNA.

Looked up from germline, CDR1 is GTSNPN and CDR2 is SVGIG (reference sequence). The trim removed 3 bases at V and 9 bases at J, leaving 6 bases unmatched. The CDR3 runs to 13 residues. Methods used by the authors: Estimated nucleated cell counts came from reference gene primer amplification. TCRdb's copy holds only in-frame clones and misses some; the assay was immunoSEQ multiplex PCR. The V and J calls and clone size are taken from that table; D and trimming were inferred from the DNA. The sample consists of 390,000 or so clones, approximately 89% of them appearing once. The Seattle patients, enrolled during active infection, were followed longitudinally.

The sample was peripheral blood. The sequence came from a woman aged 30 to 39 with COVID-19, enrolled during active disease. The chain has TRBV30 and TRBJ1-5; 9 bases map to TRBD1. CDR3 nucleotide sequence: TGTGCCTGGAGCGGACAGGGGTTGGGGCCCCAGCATTTT. Protein sequence: CAWSGQGLGPQHF. Full variable domain (outside the CDR3, taken from reference TRBV30 and TRBJ1-5): SQTIHQWPATLVQPVGSPLSLECTVEGTSNPNLYWYRQAAGRGLQLLFYSVGIGQISSEVPQNLSASRPQDRQFILSSKKLLLSDSGFYLCAWSGQGLGPQHFGDGTRLSIL.